The 3 T cell receptor beta chains reported below all come from one sample, sequenced in a study of post-analysis software for immune sequencing data. Broader study findings: Elevated frequency relative to controls characterized 4 or 5 TRBV segments in patients, TRBV5-6, TRBV5-1 and TRBV20-1 among them.

TCR beta cDNA libraries had unique molecular identifiers. TCRdb analysed the PCR reads with MiXCR anew, one entry per CDR3 protein. This sample has roughly 800,000 distinct CDR3 sequences, with 53% found just once. No antigen is known for these receptors. Sequencing used blood. The receptors were gathered from a girl aged 10-17 years with multiple sclerosis.

This chain joins TRBV7-8 and TRBJ2-5; 7 bases match TRBD1. With 6 bases clipped from V and 2 bases from J, the junction kept 9 bases outside the gene matches. This CDR3 contains 15 residues. The germline V gene encodes CDR1 SGHVS and CDR2 FQNEAQ. CDR3 loop: CASSPGTVPQETQYF. The CDR3, as DNA: TGTGCCAGCAGTCCCGGGACAGTTCCTCAAGAGACCCAGTACTTC.

The chain is built from TRBV6-6 and TRBJ2-1, with D tentatively TRBD1 or TRBD2 (5 bases each). This CDR3 has 14 residues. Germline V gene lookup returns CDR1 MNHNY and CDR2 SVGAGI (reference sequence). Trimming left V 1 base short and J 5 bases short, with 9 bases between. CDR3 protein: CASSYYEGNNEQFF. The CDR3 DNA reads TGTGCCAGCAGTTACTATGAGGGGAACAATGAGCAGTTCTTC.

The genes are TRBV7-2 and TRBJ1-6; perhaps TRBD1 as D (5 bases). Trimming pared 5 bases from V and 2 bases from J, leaving 13 bases between. CDR1 SGHTA and CDR2 FQGNSA come from the germline V gene. This CDR3 comprises 16 residues. CDR3 region: CASSPRTYPYNSPLHF. The CDR3, as DNA: TGTGCCAGCAGCCCCAGGACATACCCCTATAATTCACCCCTCCACTTT. Using reference TRBV7-2 and TRBJ1-6 for the parts outside the CDR3, the full variable domain is GAGVSQSPSNKVTEKGKDVELRCDPISGHTALYWYRQSLGQGLEFLIYFQGNSAPDKSGLPSDRFSAERTGGSVSTLTIQRTQQEDSAVYLCASSPRTYPYNSPLHFGNGTRLTVT.